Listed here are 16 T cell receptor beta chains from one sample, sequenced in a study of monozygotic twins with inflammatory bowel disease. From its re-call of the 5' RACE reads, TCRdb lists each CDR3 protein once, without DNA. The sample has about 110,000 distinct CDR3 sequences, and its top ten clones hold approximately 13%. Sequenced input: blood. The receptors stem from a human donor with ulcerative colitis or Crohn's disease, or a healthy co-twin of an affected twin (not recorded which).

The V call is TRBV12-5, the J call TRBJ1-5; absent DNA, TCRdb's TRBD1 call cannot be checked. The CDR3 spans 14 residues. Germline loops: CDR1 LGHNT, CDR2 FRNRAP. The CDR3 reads CASGSDREGQPQHF.

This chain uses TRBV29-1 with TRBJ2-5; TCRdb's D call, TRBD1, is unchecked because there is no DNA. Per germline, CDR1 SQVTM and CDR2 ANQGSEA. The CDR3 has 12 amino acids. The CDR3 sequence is CSVESDRAGQYF.

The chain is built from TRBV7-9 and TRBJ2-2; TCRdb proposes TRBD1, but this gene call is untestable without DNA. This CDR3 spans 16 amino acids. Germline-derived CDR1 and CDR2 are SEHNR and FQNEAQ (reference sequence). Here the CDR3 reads CASSPLGQGHTGELFF.

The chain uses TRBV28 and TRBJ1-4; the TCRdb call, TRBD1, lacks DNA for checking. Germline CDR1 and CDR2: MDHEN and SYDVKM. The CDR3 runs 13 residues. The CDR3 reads CASGGQLNEKLFF.

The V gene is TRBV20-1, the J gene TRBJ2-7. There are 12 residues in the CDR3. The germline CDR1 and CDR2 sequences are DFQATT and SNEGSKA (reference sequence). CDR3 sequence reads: CSALGRAYEQYF.

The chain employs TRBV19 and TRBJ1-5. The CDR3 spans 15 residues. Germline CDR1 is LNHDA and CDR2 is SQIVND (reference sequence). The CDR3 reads CASSILFRFNQPQHF.

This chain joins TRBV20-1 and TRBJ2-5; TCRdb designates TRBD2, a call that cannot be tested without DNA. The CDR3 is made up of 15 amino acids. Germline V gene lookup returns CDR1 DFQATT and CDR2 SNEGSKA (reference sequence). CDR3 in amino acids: CSASGTSGSYETQYF.

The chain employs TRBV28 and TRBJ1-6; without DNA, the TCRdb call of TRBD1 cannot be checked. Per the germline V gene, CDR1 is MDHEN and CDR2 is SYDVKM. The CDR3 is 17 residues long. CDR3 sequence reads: CASSRTERSSYNSPLHF.

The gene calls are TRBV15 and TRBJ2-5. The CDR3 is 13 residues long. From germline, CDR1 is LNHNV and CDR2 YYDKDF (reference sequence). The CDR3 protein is CATSTRAGETQYF.

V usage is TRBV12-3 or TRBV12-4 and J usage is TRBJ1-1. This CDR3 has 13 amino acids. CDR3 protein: CASSYSGNTEAFF.

CDR3 region: CSGTVVNTEAFF. The rearrangement links TRBV29-1 to TRBJ1-1. The CDR3 extends over 12 amino acids. CDR1 and CDR2 (germline): SQVTM, ANQGSEA.

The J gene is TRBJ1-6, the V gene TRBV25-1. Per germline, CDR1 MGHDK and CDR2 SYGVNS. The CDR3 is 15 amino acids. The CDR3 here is CASSGEGVYNSPLHF.

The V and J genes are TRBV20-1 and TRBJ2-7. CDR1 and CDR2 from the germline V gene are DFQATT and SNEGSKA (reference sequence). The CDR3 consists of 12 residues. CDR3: CSAPIRSYEQYF.

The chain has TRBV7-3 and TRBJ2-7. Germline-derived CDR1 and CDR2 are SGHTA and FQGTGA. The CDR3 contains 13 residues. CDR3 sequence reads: CASSQGPGYEQYF.

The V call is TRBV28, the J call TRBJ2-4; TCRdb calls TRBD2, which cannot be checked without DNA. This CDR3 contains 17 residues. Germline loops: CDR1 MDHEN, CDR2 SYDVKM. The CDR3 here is CASSLRLAGGYSNIQYF.

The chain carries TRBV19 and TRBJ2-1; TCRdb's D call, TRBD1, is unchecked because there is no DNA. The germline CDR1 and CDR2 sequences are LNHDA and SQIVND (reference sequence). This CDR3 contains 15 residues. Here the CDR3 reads CASMSSPWSPNEQFF. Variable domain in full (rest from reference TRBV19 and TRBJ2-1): DGGITQSPKYLFRKEGQNVTLSCEQNLNHDAMYWYRQDPGQGLRLIYYSQIVNDFQKGDIAEGYSVSREKKESFPLTVTSAQKNPTAFYLCASMSSPWSPNEQFFGPGTRLTVL.